This T cell receptor (beta chain) emerged from a study of T cells after yellow fever vaccination (dated by TCRdb to about 2019). A note on the overall study: Staining for CD3, CD45RA, CCR7 and CD95 was used to sort memory subsets (EM, EMRA, CM and Tscm) on a BD FACS Aria III. To follow T-cell clones before and after both primary and booster YFV17D yellow fever vaccination, bulk TCR alpha and beta repertoires underwent longitudinal sequencing. Libraries from fractions with low cell numbers were prepared with the SMART-Seq v4 Ultra Low Input RNA kit. Sorting of memory subsets took place on days 0, 15 and 45 and at 18 months after primary vaccination, as well as on days 0, 15 and 45 after the 30-year booster. Two healthy male donors, one aged 18 to 30 and one aged 30 to 40 years, were included in the cohort. Blood samples were taken at several timepoints before and after primary and secondary immunization, and bulk PBMC replicates and cell subsets were isolated. Here is what the overall study found, with its caveats: Most clones expanded after primary vaccination (96% of CD4 and 70% to 90% of CD8) were re-detected after the booster, suggesting that broad memory maintenance occurred. The study included only two donors, which limits how far the findings can be generalized. On day 0, almost all vaccine-responding clonotypes were found to be below detection in the sorted memory subsets. A small fraction of clonotypes showed up in both the CD4 and CD8 compartments, probably as a result of convergent recombination. Because abundant contaminating clonotypes from the bulk population could be contained in FACS-sorted repertoires, computational filtering was required. The secondary T-cell response was found to be weaker but faster than the primary response, with a peak reached on day 5 rather than on day 15.

CDR1 is given as SGHRS and CDR2 as YFSETQ, both from the germline V gene. Spanning cysteine to phenylalanine, the CDR3 consists of 15 amino acids. Only the CDR3 portion is preserved as DNA: 45 bases, with reading frame beginning at the first base. V drops 5 bases and J drops 1 base, leaving 12 bases in between. As regards this clonotype: A much larger clone is a single base away; this may be a read error.

TCR cDNA was synthesized by 5'RACE template switching, which introduced a universal primer site and unique molecular identifiers. Priming for cDNA synthesis came from both the TCR alpha and TCR beta constant segments. Library amplification involved two PCR steps, and the second step added sample barcodes and sequencing adapters. Sequencing of libraries was done on Illumina HiSeq 2500 (2x100 bp) or NovaSeq (2x150 bp). The paper's processing steps were these. MIGEC was used to demultiplex reads and collapse the reads into UMI consensus sequences, and MiXCR was used for V(D)J alignment. Vaccine-responding clonotypes were defined with edgeR using replicate PBMC samples, requiring FDR below 0.01 and a log2 fold change above 5 up to day 15. Bulk clonotypes were assigned CD4 or CD8 identity according to which sequenced CD4 or CD8 repertoire held them at higher abundance. To estimate how each clone was distributed across memory phenotypes, clonotype frequencies in memory subsets were weighted by the numbers of FACS-sorted cells. TCRdb reprocessed the public reads (quality trimming at Q25 with fastp, clone calling with MiXCR) and kept in-frame beta chains. Identical CDR3 protein sequences are pooled into one entry, listed with their most common genes and DNA. TCRdb, not the authors, supplied the V and J calls. The sample contains almost 30,000 distinct CDR3 sequences, 6% to 8% of them found a single time. Roughly 25% of the sample rests with the top ten.

The meaning of the sample's treatment or condition label: live attenuated yellow fever vaccine strain. A standard Ficoll-Paque protocol was used to isolate PBMCs from peripheral blood. RNA from sorted memory subsets was extracted with the RNeasy Micro Kit. The TCR was taken from a man under 40 who received the YFV17D yellow fever vaccine. Sequencing used PBMCs, either bulk or a sorted T-cell subset (CD4+, CD8+, memory, or dextramer-sorted; not recorded which), obtained on the day of the yellow fever booster vaccination. Recombination connected TRBV5-1 to TRBJ2-2; the D gene cannot be named for sure. Read as DNA, the sequence is TGCGCCAGCAGTATCAGCGAGCGGAACACCGGGGAGCTGTTTTTT. Its protein reads: CASSISERNTGELFF.